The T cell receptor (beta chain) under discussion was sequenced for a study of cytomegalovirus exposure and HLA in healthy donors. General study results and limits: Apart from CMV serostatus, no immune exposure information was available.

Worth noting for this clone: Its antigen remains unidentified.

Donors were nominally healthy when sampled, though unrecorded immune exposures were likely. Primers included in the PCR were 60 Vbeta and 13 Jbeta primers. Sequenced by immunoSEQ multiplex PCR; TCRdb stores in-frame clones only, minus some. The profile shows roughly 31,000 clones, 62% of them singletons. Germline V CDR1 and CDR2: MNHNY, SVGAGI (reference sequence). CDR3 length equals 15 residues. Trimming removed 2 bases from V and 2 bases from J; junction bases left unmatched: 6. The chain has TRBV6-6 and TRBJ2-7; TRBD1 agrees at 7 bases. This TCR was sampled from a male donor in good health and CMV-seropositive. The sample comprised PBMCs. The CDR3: CASSYKGATTYEQYF. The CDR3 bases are TGTGCCAGCAGTTACAAGGGGGCGACGACCTACGAGCAGTACTTC.